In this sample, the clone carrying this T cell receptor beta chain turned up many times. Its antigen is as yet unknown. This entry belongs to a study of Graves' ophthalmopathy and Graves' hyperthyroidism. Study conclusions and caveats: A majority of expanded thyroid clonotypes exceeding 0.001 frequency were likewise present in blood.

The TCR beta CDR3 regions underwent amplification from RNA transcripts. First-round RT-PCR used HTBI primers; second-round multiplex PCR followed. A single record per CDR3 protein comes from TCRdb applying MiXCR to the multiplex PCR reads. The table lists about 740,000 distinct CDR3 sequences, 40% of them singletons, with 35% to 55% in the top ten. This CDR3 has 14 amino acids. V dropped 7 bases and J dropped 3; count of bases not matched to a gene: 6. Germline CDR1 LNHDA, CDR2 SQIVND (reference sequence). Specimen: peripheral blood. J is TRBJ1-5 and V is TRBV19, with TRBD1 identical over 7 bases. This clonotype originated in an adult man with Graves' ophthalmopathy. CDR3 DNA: TGTGCCAGTAAGACACAGGGGATCAATCAGCCCCAGCATTTT. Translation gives CASKTQGINQPQHF.